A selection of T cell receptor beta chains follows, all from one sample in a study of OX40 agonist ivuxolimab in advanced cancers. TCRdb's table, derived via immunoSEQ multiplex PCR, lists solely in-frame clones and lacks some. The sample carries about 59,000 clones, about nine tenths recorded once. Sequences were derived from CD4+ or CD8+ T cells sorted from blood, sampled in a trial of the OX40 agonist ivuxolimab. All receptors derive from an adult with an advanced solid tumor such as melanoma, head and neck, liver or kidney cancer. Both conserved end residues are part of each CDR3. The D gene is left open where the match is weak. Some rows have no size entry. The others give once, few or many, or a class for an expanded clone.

cdr3_aa: CASSEAPPPYEQYF
cdr3_nt: TGTGCCAGCAGTGAAGCCCCGCCGCCCTACGAGCAGTACTTC
clone_size: -
d_call: -
v_call: TRBV2
j_call: TRBJ2-7

cdr3_aa: CASSYPGAAEGTQYF
cdr3_nt: TGTGCCAGCAGTTACCCGGGGGCCGCTGAGGGTACGCAGTATTTT
clone_size: -
d_call: -
v_call: TRBV6-6
j_call: TRBJ2-3

cdr3_aa: CAISQGPPQETQYF
cdr3_nt: TGTGCCATCAGTCAGGGGCCCCCCCAAGAGACCCAGTACTTC
clone_size: -
d_call: -
v_call: TRBV10-3
j_call: TRBJ2-5

cdr3_aa: CASSQQETQYF
cdr3_nt: TGTGCCAGCAGCCAACAAGAGACCCAGTACTTC
clone_size: -
d_call: -
v_call: TRBV5-6
j_call: TRBJ2-5

cdr3_aa: CASSPLTPEGNQPQHF
cdr3_nt: TGTGCCAGCAGCCCCCTCACACCTGAGGGCAATCAGCCCCAGCATTTT
clone_size: -
d_call: -
v_call: TRBV7-2
j_call: TRBJ1-5

cdr3_aa: CSVVSRQASTDTQYF
cdr3_nt: TGCAGCGTTGTGTCGCGACAGGCGAGCACAGATACGCAGTATTTT
clone_size: -
d_call: -
v_call: TRBV29-1
j_call: TRBJ2-3

cdr3_aa: CASSEFHTGELFF
cdr3_nt: TGTGCCAGCAGTGAGTTCCACACCGGGGAGCTGTTTTTT
clone_size: -
d_call: -
v_call: TRBV6-4
j_call: TRBJ2-2

cdr3_aa: CASSDPSGGYEQYF
cdr3_nt: TGTGCCAGCAGCGACCCCAGCGGGGGCTACGAGCAGTACTTC
clone_size: -
d_call: TRBD2
v_call: TRBV5-4
j_call: TRBJ2-7

cdr3_aa: CAWSVQGANTIYF
cdr3_nt: TGTGCCTGGAGTGTACAGGGCGCGAACACCATATATTTT
clone_size: -
d_call: -
v_call: TRBV30
j_call: TRBJ1-3

cdr3_aa: CATTTTSGSQDEQYF
cdr3_nt: TGTGCCACCACGACGACTAGCGGGAGCCAAGACGAGCAGTACTTC
clone_size: -
d_call: TRBD2
v_call: TRBV28
j_call: TRBJ2-7

cdr3_aa: CASSIRTGSPYEQYF
cdr3_nt: TGTGCCAGTAGTATAAGAACGGGCAGCCCCTACGAGCAGTACTTC
clone_size: -
d_call: -
v_call: TRBV19
j_call: TRBJ2-7

cdr3_aa: CASSLAPWTGYGSPLHF
cdr3_nt: TGCGCCAGCAGCTTAGCTCCTTGGACAGGGTATGGATCACCCCTCCACTTT
clone_size: -
d_call: TRBD1
v_call: TRBV5-1
j_call: TRBJ1-6

cdr3_aa: CASSPSPYTEAFF
cdr3_nt: TGTGCCAGCTCACCATCCCCCTACACTGAAGCTTTCTTT
clone_size: -
d_call: -
v_call: TRBV18
j_call: TRBJ1-1

cdr3_aa: CAIKGENSNQPQHF
cdr3_nt: TGTGCCATCAAAGGGGAAAATAGCAATCAGCCCCAGCATTTT
clone_size: -
d_call: -
v_call: TRBV10-3
j_call: TRBJ1-5

cdr3_aa: CASSVSLGSPLHF
cdr3_nt: TGTGCCAGCAGCGTTAGTTTGGGTTCACCCCTCCACTTT
clone_size: -
d_call: -
v_call: TRBV2
j_call: TRBJ1-6

cdr3_aa: CASSLGLGGQNEQFF
cdr3_nt: TGTGCCAGCAGCTTAGGACTGGGAGGACAGAATGAGCAGTTCTTC
clone_size: -
d_call: -
v_call: TRBV7-2
j_call: TRBJ2-1

cdr3_aa: CASSSSGGSPLHF
cdr3_nt: TGTGCCAGCAGCTCATCAGGAGGTTCACCCCTCCACTTT
clone_size: -
d_call: -
v_call: TRBV11-2
j_call: TRBJ1-6

cdr3_aa: CASSQARLGQVDEQYF
cdr3_nt: TGCGCCAGCAGCCAAGCTAGGCTGGGACAGGTTGACGAGCAGTACTTC
clone_size: -
d_call: TRBD1
v_call: TRBV4-1
j_call: TRBJ2-7

cdr3_aa: CAWSVGSLPQETQYF
cdr3_nt: TGTGCCTGGAGTGTAGGGTCACTTCCACAAGAGACCCAGTACTTC
clone_size: -
d_call: -
v_call: TRBV30
j_call: TRBJ2-5

cdr3_aa: CATKDRVRIGEQYF
cdr3_nt: TGTGCCACCAAAGACAGGGTACGAATAGGAGAGCAGTACTTC
clone_size: once
d_call: TRBD1
v_call: TRBV27
j_call: TRBJ2-7

cdr3_aa: CASSAQEAPLYEQYF
cdr3_nt: TGTGCCAGCAGCGCACAGGAGGCCCCCCTCTACGAGCAGTACTTC
clone_size: -
d_call: -
v_call: TRBV9
j_call: TRBJ2-7

cdr3_aa: CASSGTALYGYF
cdr3_nt: TGTGCCAGCAGTGGGACCGCACTTTACGGGTACTTC
clone_size: -
d_call: -
v_call: TRBV2
j_call: TRBJ2-4

cdr3_aa: CASSQSLQGYEQYF
cdr3_nt: TGTGCCAGCAGCCAATCATTACAGGGCTACGAGCAGTACTTC
clone_size: -
d_call: -
v_call: TRBV4-2
j_call: TRBJ2-7

cdr3_aa: CASTRTAVSGANVLTF
cdr3_nt: TGCGCCAGCACCCGGACGGCAGTCTCTGGGGCCAACGTCCTGACTTTC
clone_size: -
d_call: -
v_call: TRBV5-1
j_call: TRBJ2-6

cdr3_aa: CASSSIGITEAFF
cdr3_nt: TGTGCCAGCAGCTCTATTGGGATCACTGAAGCTTTCTTT
clone_size: -
d_call: -
v_call: TRBV7-9
j_call: TRBJ1-1

cdr3_aa: CASSGMNTEAFF
cdr3_nt: TGTGCCAGCAGCGGAATGAACACTGAAGCTTTCTTT
clone_size: -
d_call: -
v_call: TRBV9
j_call: TRBJ1-1

cdr3_aa: CASSLPGTGKRYGYTF
cdr3_nt: TGTGCCAGCAGCTTGCCCGGGACAGGGAAACGGTATGGCTACACCTTC
clone_size: -
d_call: TRBD1
v_call: TRBV5-4
j_call: TRBJ1-2

cdr3_aa: CASSRTGSFNQPQHF
cdr3_nt: TGTGCCAGCTCACGGACAGGCAGCTTCAATCAGCCCCAGCATTTT
clone_size: -
d_call: TRBD1
v_call: TRBV18
j_call: TRBJ1-5

cdr3_aa: CASSLAVGRGNSPLHF
cdr3_nt: TGTGCCAGCAGCTTAGCTGTGGGGAGGGGGAATTCACCCCTCCACTTT
clone_size: -
d_call: -
v_call: TRBV7-2
j_call: TRBJ1-6

cdr3_aa: CASSEARSGGGYTF
cdr3_nt: TGTGCCAGCAGTGAAGCGCGGTCAGGGGGTGGCTACACCTTC
clone_size: -
d_call: TRBD1
v_call: TRBV2
j_call: TRBJ1-2

cdr3_aa: CASSPPQRAGNIQYF
cdr3_nt: TGTGCCAGCTCACCCCCGCAGAGGGCGGGCAACATTCAGTACTTC
clone_size: -
d_call: -
v_call: TRBV18
j_call: TRBJ2-4

cdr3_aa: CASRRTGAAYDSYEQYF
cdr3_nt: TGTGCCAGCAGGAGGACGGGGGCAGCGTACGACTCCTACGAGCAGTACTTC
clone_size: -
d_call: -
v_call: TRBV27
j_call: TRBJ2-7

cdr3_aa: CASSLEPTSSYNSPLHF
cdr3_nt: TGTGCCAGCAGCTTGGAACCCACTAGCTCCTATAATTCACCCCTCCACTTT
clone_size: -
d_call: -
v_call: TRBV5-6
j_call: TRBJ1-6

cdr3_aa: CASKGLAGFYNEQFF
cdr3_nt: TGCGCCAGCAAGGGACTAGCGGGGTTTTACAATGAGCAGTTCTTC
clone_size: -
d_call: TRBD2
v_call: TRBV10-2
j_call: TRBJ2-1

cdr3_aa: CASSLVGYGEKLFF
cdr3_nt: TGCGCCAGCAGCTTGGTGGGGTACGGTGAAAAACTGTTTTTT
clone_size: -
d_call: -
v_call: TRBV5-1
j_call: TRBJ1-4

cdr3_aa: CASSLESDTQYF
cdr3_nt: TGTGCCAGCAGCTTAGAGTCAGATACGCAGTATTTT
clone_size: -
d_call: -
v_call: TRBV7-6
j_call: TRBJ2-3

cdr3_aa: CASSPGGSNQETQYF
cdr3_nt: TGTGCCAGCAGCCCGGGGGGTTCCAACCAAGAGACCCAGTACTTC
clone_size: -
d_call: TRBD2
v_call: TRBV9
j_call: TRBJ2-5

cdr3_aa: CASSLDSGNYNEQFF
cdr3_nt: TGTGCCAGCAGCTTAGACAGCGGGAACTACAATGAGCAGTTCTTC
clone_size: -
d_call: TRBD2
v_call: TRBV11-2
j_call: TRBJ2-1

cdr3_aa: CASSSFDPIRDRGTGELFF
cdr3_nt: TGTGCCAGCAGTTCCTTCGACCCGATCCGGGACAGGGGCACCGGGGAGCTGTTTTTT
clone_size: -
d_call: TRBD1
v_call: TRBV2
j_call: TRBJ2-2

cdr3_aa: CASMGLAGEDEQFF
cdr3_nt: TGTGCCAGCATGGGACTAGCGGGAGAGGATGAGCAGTTCTTC
clone_size: once
d_call: TRBD2
v_call: TRBV11-2
j_call: TRBJ2-1

cdr3_aa: CATQGAPSYEQYF
cdr3_nt: TGCGCCACTCAGGGGGCGCCTTCCTACGAGCAGTACTTC
clone_size: few
d_call: TRBD1
v_call: TRBV10-1
j_call: TRBJ2-7

cdr3_aa: CASSLGQGRRSPLHF
cdr3_nt: TGCGCCAGCAGCTTGGGACAGGGCAGACGTTCACCCCTCCACTTT
clone_size: -
d_call: TRBD1
v_call: TRBV5-1
j_call: TRBJ1-6

cdr3_aa: CSFARESSYEQYF
cdr3_nt: TGCAGCTTTGCCAGGGAGAGCTCCTACGAGCAGTACTTC
clone_size: -
d_call: -
v_call: TRBV29-1
j_call: TRBJ2-7

cdr3_aa: CASTVSAGDDTEAFF
cdr3_nt: TGTGCCAGCACCGTTTCGGCCGGGGATGACACTGAAGCTTTCTTT
clone_size: -
d_call: -
v_call: TRBV6-6
j_call: TRBJ1-1

cdr3_aa: CASRDRGGWGEKLFF
cdr3_nt: TGTGCCAGCAGGGACAGGGGAGGATGGGGGGAAAAACTGTTTTTT
clone_size: -
d_call: TRBD1
v_call: TRBV2
j_call: TRBJ1-4

cdr3_aa: CASMESGQGNIQYF
cdr3_nt: TGTGCCAGCATGGAGTCGGGACAGGGTAATATTCAGTACTTC
clone_size: few
d_call: TRBD1
v_call: TRBV6-1
j_call: TRBJ2-4

cdr3_aa: CASSIDLLGVTSQGNEQFF
cdr3_nt: TGTGCCAGTAGTATAGATCTATTAGGGGTGACTAGTCAGGGCAATGAGCAGTTCTTC
clone_size: -
d_call: -
v_call: TRBV19
j_call: TRBJ2-1